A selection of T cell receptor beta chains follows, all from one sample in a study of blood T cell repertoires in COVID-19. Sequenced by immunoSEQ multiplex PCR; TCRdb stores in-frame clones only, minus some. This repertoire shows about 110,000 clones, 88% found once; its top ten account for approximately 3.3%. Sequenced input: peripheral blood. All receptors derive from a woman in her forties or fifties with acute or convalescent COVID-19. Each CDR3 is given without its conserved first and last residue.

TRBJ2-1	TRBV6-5	ASSYTGLAGGNEQF
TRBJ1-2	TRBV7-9	ASSLGQLYGYT
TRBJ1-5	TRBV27	ASSGRGDQPQH
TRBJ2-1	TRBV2	ASRHLTSSYNEQF
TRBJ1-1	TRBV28	ASTLRLPGTEAF
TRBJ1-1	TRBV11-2	ASSLDRVGTEAF
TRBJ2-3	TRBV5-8	ASSPVGEGITDTQY
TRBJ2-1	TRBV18	ASSPLPPGSGGNEQF
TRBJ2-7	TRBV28	GAGLAEKLYEQY
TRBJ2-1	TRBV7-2	ASSLVSGRASWSYNEQF
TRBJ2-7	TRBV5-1	ASSLGTVPREQY
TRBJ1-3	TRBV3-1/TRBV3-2	ASSPIGTFGNTIY
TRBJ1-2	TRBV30	AWSSHQGGYT
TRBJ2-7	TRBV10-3	AISEGGHEGGYEQY
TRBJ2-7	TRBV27	ASRATSGRTYEQY
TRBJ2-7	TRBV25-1	ASSDSRTSGSLYEQY
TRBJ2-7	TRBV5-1	ASSVLAGSSYEQY